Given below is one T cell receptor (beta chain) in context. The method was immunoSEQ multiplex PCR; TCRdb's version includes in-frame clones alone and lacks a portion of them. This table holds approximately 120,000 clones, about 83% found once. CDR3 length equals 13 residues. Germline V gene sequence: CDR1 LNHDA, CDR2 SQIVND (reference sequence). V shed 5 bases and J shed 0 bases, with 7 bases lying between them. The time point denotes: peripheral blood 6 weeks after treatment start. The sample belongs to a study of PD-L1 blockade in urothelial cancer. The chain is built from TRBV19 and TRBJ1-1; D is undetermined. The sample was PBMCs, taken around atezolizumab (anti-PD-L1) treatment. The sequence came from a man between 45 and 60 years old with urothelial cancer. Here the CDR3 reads CASSLGMNTEAFF. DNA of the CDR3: TGTGCCAGTAGTCTCGGGATGAACACTGAAGCTTTCTTT.